This T cell receptor (beta chain) was recorded in a study of cytomegalovirus exposure and HLA in healthy donors. Study-wide results and caveats: In vitro testing confirmed three CMV-associated chains as specific for CMV antigens. Associated with HLA alleles at 0.05 false discovery rate in a later analysis were 16,951 TCR beta sequences.

There are 15 residues in the CDR3. Germline CDR1 is MGHRA and CDR2 is YSYEKL. Trimming stripped 2 bases from V and 1 base from J, with 12 bases between. Healthy bone marrow donors made up the donor group. For this clone: Its antigen is as yet unknown.

Both 60 Vbeta primers and 13 Jbeta primers went into the PCR. The repertoire was sequenced with immunoSEQ multiplex PCR; TCRdb's copy has only in-frame clones and lacks some. The table lists about 160,000 clones, approximately 85% of them singletons. The sequencing input was PBMCs. The chain has TRBV4-1 and TRBJ2-7; D gene ambiguous. The TCR comes from a girl under 10 years old in good health and CMV-seropositive. Written as DNA, the CDR3 is TGCGCCAGCAGCCAACCCTCGCGCCCGTCCTACGAGCAGTACTTC. Protein sequence: CASSQPSRPSYEQYF.